This T cell receptor (beta chain) originates from a study of identical twins. This clonotype has a handful of counts. Per germline, CDR1 SGHTA and CDR2 FQGNSA. V trimming: 5 bases; J trimming: 7 bases; junction bases outside the gene matches: 7. The CDR3 loop spans 15 amino acids. Template switching added a universal primer binding site, and final cDNA carried unique molecular identifiers. TCRdb reprocessed the 5' RACE reads via MiXCR and lists one record per CDR3 protein. The sample has approximately 550,000 distinct CDR3 sequences, about a fifth seen once. The data were also submitted as part of a second study, on yellow fever vaccine responses in identical twins.

The sequenced sample was CD4+ T cells sorted from blood. The clonotype comes from a woman between 18 and 29 years old in good health. V and J are TRBV7-2 and TRBJ2-1, with 11 bases fitting TRBD2. CDR3 residues: CASSATSGTKNEQFF. The CDR3 DNA reads TGTGCCAGCAGCGCGACTAGCGGGACTAAGAATGAGCAGTTCTTC.